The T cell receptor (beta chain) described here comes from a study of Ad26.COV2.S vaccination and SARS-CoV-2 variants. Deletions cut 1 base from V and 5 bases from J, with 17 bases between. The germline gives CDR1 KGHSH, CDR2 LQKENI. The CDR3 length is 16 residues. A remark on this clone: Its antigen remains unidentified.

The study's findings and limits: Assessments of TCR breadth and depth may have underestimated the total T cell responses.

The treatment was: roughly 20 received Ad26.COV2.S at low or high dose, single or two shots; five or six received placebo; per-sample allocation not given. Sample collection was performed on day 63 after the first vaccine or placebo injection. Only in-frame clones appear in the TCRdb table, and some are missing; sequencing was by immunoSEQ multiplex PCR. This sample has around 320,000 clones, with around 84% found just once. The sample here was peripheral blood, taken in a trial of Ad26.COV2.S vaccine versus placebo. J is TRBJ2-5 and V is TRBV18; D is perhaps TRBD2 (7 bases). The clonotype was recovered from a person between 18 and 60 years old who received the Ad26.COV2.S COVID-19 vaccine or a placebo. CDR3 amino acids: CASSPQRDTWGETQYF. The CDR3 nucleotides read TGTGCCAGCTCACCACAGCGGGACACCTGGGGGGAGACCCAGTACTTC.